The clone carrying this TCR beta chain was recorded only once. This specimen belongs to a study of technical replicates of blood from several donors. This CDR3 is 13 amino acids long. The germline V gene encodes CDR1 MNHEY and CDR2 SMNVEV (reference sequence). Deletions cut 2 bases from V and 2 bases from J, with 5 bases between. The repertoire was sequenced with immunoSEQ multiplex PCR; TCRdb's copy has only in-frame clones and lacks some. The sample lists just over 70,000 clones, roughly 94% occurring once. The receptor was derived from a human donor in good health. The chain carries TRBV27 and TRBJ2-3; D not resolved. Sequencing input: T cells isolated from PBMCs. Here the CDR3 DNA reads TGTGCCAGCAGTTTAGAGCCCACAGATACGCAGTATTTT. Protein sequence: CASSLEPTDTQYF.